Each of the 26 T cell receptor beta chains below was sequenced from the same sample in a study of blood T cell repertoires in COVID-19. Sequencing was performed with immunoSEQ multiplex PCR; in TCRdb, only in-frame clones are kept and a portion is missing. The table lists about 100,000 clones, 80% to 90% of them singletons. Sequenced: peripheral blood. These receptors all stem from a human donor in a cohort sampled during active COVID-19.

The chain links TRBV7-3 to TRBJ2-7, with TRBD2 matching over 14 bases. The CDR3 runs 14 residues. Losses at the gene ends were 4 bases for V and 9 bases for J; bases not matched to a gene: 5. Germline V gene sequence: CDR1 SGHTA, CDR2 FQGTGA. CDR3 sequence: CASSSGTSGSLQYF. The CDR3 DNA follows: TGTGCCAGCAGCTCAGGGACTAGCGGGAGCCTGCAGTACTTC.

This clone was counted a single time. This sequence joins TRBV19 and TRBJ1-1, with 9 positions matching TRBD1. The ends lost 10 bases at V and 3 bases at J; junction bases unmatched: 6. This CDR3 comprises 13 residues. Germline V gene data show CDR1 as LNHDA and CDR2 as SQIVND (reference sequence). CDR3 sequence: CATSRTGDTEAFF. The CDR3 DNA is TGTGCCACCTCCCGGACAGGGGACACTGAAGCTTTCTTT.

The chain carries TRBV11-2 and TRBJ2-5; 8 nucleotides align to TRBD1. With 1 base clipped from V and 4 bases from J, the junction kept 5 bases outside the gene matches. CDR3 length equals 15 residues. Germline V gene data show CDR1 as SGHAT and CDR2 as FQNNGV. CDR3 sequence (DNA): TGTGCCAGCAGCTTAGGCCAGGGGGCCGGAGAGACCCAGTACTTC. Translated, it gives CASSLGQGAGETQYF.

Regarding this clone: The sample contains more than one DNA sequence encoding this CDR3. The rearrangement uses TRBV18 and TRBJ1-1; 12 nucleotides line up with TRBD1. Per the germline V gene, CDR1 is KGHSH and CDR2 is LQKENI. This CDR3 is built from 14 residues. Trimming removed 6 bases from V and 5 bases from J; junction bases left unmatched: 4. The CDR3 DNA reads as TGTGCCAGCTCCCAGGGACAGGGGGCGACTGAAGCTTTCTTT. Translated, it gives CASSQGQGATEAFF.

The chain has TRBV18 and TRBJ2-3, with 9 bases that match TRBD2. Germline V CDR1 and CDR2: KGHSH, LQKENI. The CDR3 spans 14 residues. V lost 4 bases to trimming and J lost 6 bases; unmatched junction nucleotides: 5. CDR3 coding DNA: TGTGCCAGCTCACAAGACACTAGCGGGGATACGCAGTATTTT. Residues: CASSQDTSGDTQYF.

The CDR3 coding sequence is TGCGCCAGCAGCCAAGATCATACTCAACGGGAGCAGTACTTC. Amino acid sequence: CASSQDHTQREQYF. This chain joins TRBV4-1 and TRBJ2-7; no clear D. V lost 0 bases and J lost 7, with 13 bases in between. The CDR3 sequence is 14 residues long. Germline CDR1 and CDR2: MGHRA and YSYEKL.

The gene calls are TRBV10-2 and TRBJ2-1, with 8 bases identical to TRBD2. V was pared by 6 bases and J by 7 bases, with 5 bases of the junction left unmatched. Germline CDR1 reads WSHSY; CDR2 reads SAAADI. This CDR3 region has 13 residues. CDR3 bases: TGCGCCAGCAGCCCGGGACTAGGAAATGAGCAGTTCTTC. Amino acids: CASSPGLGNEQFF.

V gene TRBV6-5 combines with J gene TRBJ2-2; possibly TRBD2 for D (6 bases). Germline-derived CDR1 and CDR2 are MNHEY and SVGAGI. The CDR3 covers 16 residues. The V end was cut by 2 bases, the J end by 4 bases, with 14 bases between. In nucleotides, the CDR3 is TGTGCCAGCAGTTACAATGACGGGAGACTCACCGGGGAGCTGTTTTTT. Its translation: CASSYNDGRLTGELFF.

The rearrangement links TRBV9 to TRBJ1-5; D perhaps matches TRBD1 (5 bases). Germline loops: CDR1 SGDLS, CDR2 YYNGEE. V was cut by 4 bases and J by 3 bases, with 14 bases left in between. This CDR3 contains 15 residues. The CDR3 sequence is CASSRDWAPNQPQHF. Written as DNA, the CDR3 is TGTGCCAGCAGCCGGGACTGGGCTCCCAATCAGCCCCAGCATTTT.

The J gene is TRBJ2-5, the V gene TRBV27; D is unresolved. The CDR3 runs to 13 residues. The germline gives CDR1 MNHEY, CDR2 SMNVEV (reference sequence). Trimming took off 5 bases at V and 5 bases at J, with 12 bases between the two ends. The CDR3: CASSPLIQETQYF. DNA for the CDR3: TGTGCCAGCAGTCCCCTGATCCAGGAGACCCAGTACTTC.

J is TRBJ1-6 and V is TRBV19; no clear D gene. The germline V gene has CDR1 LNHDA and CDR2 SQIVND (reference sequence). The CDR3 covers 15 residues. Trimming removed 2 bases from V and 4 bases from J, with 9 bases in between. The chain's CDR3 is CASSITENYNSPLHF. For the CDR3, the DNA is TGTGCCAGTAGTATAACGGAGAATTATAATTCACCCCTCCACTTT.

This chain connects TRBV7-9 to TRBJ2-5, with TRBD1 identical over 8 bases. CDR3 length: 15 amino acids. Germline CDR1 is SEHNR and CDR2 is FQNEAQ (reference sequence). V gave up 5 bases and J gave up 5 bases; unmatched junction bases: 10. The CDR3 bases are TGTGCCAGCAGCCTGGACAGGGTTGAGGGGGAGACCCAGTACTTC. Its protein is CASSLDRVEGETQYF.

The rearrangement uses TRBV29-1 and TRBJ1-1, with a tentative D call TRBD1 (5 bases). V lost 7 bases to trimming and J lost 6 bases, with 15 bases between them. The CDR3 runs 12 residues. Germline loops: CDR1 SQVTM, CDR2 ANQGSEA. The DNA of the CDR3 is TGCAGCGCCGAAACAGGAACCGCTGAAGCTTTCTTT. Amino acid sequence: CSAETGTAEAFF.

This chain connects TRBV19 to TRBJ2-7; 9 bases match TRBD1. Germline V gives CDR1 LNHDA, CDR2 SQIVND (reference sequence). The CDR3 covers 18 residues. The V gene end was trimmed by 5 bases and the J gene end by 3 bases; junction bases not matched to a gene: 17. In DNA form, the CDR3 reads TGTGCCAGTAGTTTAAAGGGTACGGGACAGGGTTTGCACTACGAGCAGTACTTC. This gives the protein CASSLKGTGQGLHYEQYF. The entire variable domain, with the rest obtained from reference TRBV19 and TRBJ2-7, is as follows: DGGITQSPKYLFRKEGQNVTLSCEQNLNHDAMYWYRQDPGQGLRLIYYSQIVNDFQKGDIAEGYSVSREKKESFPLTVTSAQKNPTAFYLCASSLKGTGQGLHYEQYFGPGTRLTVT.

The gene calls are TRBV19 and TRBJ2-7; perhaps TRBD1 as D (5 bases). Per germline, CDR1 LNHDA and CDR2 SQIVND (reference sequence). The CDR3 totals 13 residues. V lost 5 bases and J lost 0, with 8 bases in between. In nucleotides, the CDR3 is TGTGCCAGTAGTTACAGGTACTCCTACGAGCAGTACTTC. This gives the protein CASSYRYSYEQYF.

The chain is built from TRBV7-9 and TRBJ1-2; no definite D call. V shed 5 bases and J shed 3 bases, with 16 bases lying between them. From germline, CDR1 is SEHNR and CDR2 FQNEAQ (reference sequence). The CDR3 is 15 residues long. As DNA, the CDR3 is TGTGCCAGCAGCCCCCGCGGGAACTGGGACTATGGCTACACCTTC. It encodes CASSPRGNWDYGYTF.

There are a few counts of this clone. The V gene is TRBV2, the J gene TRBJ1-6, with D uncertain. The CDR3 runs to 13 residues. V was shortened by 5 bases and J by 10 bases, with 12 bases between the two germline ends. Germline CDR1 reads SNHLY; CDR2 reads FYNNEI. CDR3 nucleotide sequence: TGTGCCAGCAGTCCGGGGTCACGGTCACCCCTCCACTTT. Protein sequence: CASSPGSRSPLHF.

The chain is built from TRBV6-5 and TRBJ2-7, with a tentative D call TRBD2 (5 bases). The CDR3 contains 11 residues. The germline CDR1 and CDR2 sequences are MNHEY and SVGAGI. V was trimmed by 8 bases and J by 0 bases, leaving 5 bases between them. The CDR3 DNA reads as TGTGCCAGCCGGGACTCCTACGAGCAGTACTTC. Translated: CASRDSYEQYF.

For the CDR3, the DNA is TGTGCCAGCACCCAGACTAGCGGGGGGCAAGAGACCCAGTACTTC. It encodes CASTQTSGGQETQYF. The chain recombines TRBV6-5 with TRBJ2-5, with 13 bases lining up with TRBD2. Germline V gene lookup returns CDR1 MNHEY and CDR2 SVGAGI. Trimming removed 7 bases from V and 2 bases from J; junction bases left unmatched: 4. CDR3 length: 15 amino acids.

This chain's CDR3 is CASRGGTGVYEQYF. The DNA for the CDR3 is TGTGCCAGCAGAGGAGGGACAGGGGTCTACGAGCAGTACTTC. The V and J genes are TRBV6-5 and TRBJ2-7; TRBD1 matches at 10 bases. Germline lookup yields CDR1 MNHEY and CDR2 SVGAGI. Unmatched junction bases numbered 5, after V lost 6 bases and J lost 3 bases. The CDR3 covers 14 residues.

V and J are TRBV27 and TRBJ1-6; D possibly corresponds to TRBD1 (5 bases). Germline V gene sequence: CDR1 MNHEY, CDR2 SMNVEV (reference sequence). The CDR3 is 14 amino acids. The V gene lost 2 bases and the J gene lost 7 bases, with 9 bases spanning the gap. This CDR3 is CASSLGSGNSPLHF. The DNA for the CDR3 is TGTGCCAGCAGTTTAGGGTCAGGGAATTCACCCCTCCACTTT.

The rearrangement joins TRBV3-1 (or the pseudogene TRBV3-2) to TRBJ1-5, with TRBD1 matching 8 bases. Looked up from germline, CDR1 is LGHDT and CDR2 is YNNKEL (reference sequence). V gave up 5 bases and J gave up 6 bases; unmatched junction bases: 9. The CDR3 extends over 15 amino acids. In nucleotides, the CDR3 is TGTGCCAGCAGCTTGACAGGGGATGGGCCTCAGCCCCAGCATTTT. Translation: CASSLTGDGPQPQHF.

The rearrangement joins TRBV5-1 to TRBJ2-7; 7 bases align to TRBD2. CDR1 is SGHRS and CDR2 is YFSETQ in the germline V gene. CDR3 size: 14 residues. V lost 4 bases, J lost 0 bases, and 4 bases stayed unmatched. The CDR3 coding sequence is TGCGCCAGCAGCGGAACTAGCGCCTCCTACGAGCAGTACTTC. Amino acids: CASSGTSASYEQYF.

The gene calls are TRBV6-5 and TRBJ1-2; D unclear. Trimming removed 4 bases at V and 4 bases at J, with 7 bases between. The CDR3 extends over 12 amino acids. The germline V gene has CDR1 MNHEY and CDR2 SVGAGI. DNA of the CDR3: TGTGCCAGCAGTTTAACGGGCTATGGCTACACCTTC. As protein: CASSLTGYGYTF.

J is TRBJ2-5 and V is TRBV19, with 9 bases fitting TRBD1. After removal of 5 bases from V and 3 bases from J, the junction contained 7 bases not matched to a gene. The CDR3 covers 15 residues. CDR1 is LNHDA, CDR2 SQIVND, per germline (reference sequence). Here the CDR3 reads CASSSGQGQEETQYF. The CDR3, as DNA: TGTGCCAGTAGTTCCGGACAGGGGCAGGAAGAGACCCAGTACTTC.

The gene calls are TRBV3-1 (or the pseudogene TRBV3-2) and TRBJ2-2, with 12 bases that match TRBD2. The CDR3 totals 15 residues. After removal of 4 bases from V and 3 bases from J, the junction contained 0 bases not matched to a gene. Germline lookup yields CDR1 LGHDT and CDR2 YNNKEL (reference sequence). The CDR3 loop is CASSRLAGDTGELFF. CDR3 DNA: TGTGCCAGCAGCCGACTAGCGGGAGACACCGGGGAGCTGTTTTTT.